This record concerns one TCR beta chain sequence. The antigen remains undetermined. The sample comes from a study of T cells expressing NK-cell markers. Study-wide context: TCR beta repertoires came from sorted CD3+CD56+NKG2C+, CD3+CD56+NKG2C- and CD3+CD56-NKG2C+ T cells.

Germline V gene lookup returns CDR1 MNHEY and CDR2 SVGEGT. CDR3 length: 15 amino acids. With UMIs, 5'RACE template switching was used to make TCR beta cDNA. One entry per CDR3 protein, without DNA, is what TCRdb gives after re-calling the 5' RACE reads. In total, the table holds approximately 170,000 distinct CDR3 sequences. Study findings and constraints: Dominant NKG2C+ clonotype frequencies of roughly 1.0-7.5% of CD8+ T cells were measured in over five donors. The CD3+CD56-NKG2C+ fraction of a handful of donors was likewise dominated by these clonotypes.

The chain joins TRBV6-2 or TRBV6-3 to TRBJ1-6; TCRdb gives TRBD1 as the D gene, but with no DNA this cannot be confirmed. The source of this sequence is a man aged 18 to 69 in good health. The sequencing sample was made of blood T cells: a sorted CD56 or NKG2C T cell subset, CD4+ or CD8+ T cells, or bulk PBMC T cells (not recorded which). CDR3 region: CASSWQDNYNSPLHF.